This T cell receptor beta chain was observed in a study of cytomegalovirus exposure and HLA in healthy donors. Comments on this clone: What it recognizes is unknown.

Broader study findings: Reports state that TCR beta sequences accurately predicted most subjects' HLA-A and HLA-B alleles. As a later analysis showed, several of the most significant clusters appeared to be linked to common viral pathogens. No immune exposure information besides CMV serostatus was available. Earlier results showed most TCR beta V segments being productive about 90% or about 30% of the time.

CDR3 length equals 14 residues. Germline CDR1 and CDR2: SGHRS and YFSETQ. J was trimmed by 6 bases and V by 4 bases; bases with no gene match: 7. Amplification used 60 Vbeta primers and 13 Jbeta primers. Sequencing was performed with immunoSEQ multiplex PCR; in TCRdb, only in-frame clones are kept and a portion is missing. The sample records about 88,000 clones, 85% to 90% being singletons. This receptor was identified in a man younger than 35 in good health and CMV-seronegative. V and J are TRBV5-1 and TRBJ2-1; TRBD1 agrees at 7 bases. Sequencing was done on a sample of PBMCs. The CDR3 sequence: CASSPRQGFNEQFF. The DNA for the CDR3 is TGCGCCAGCAGCCCCCGACAGGGATTCAATGAGCAGTTCTTC. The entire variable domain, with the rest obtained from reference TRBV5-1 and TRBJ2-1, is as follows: KAGVTQTPRYLIKTRGQQVTLSCSPISGHRSVSWYQQTPGQGLQFLFEYFSETQRNKGNFPGRFSGRQFSNSRSEMNVSTLELGDSALYLCASSPRQGFNEQFFGPGTRLTVL.